Each of the 22 T cell receptor beta chains below was sequenced from the same sample in a study of blood T cell repertoires in COVID-19. Sequencing used immunoSEQ multiplex PCR; TCRdb keeps in-frame clones, though not all of them. The sample lists some 490,000 clones; around 85% were seen once. Sequencing was performed on peripheral blood. These receptors were collected from a human donor in a cohort sampled during active COVID-19.

The V gene is TRBV5-4, the J gene TRBJ1-6, with D perhaps TRBD1 (5 bases). The CDR3 loop spans 15 amino acids. V lost 4 bases to trimming and J lost 6 bases, with 14 bases between them. Looked up from germline, CDR1 is SGHNT and CDR2 is YYREEE (reference sequence). CDR3 nucleotide sequence: TGTGCCAGCAGCGGAGCAGGGACTGCTAATTCACCCCTCCACTTT. As protein: CASSGAGTANSPLHF.

This clone was seen more than once but under ten times. The chain combines TRBV4-2 with TRBJ2-7, with D perhaps matching TRBD2 (6 bases). Deletions cut 0 bases from V and 6 bases from J, with 18 bases between. Germline loops: CDR1 LGHNA, CDR2 YNFKEQ. The CDR3 consists of 16 residues. The CDR3 DNA reads TGTGCCAGCAGCCAAGAGGGCCGCGGGAAGTCAGGCGAGCAGTACTTC. Encoded protein: CASSQEGRGKSGEQYF.

The chain is built from TRBV19 and TRBJ1-1; D is undetermined. This CDR3 is 14 amino acids long. V lost 6 bases to trimming and J lost 3 bases, with 14 bases between them. CDR1 LNHDA and CDR2 SQIVND come from the germline V gene (reference sequence). The chain's CDR3 is CASSPARSYTEAFF. CDR3 in DNA: TGTGCCAGTAGCCCCGCTAGGAGCTACACTGAAGCTTTCTTT.

V and J are TRBV4-1 and TRBJ2-3; no reliable D call. V was trimmed by 1 base and J by 0 bases, leaving 5 bases between them. The germline CDR1 and CDR2 sequences are MGHRA and YSYEKL. This CDR3 region has 14 residues. Written as DNA, the CDR3 is TGCGCCAGCAGCCAAGGTCTCAGCACAGATACGCAGTATTTT. The encoded protein is CASSQGLSTDTQYF.

This clone was detected once. The chain recombines TRBV5-4 with TRBJ2-3, with D tentatively TRBD2 (5 bases). This CDR3 is 14 amino acids long. CDR1 is SGHNT, CDR2 YYREEE, per germline (reference sequence). Trimming left V 0 bases short and J 2 bases short, with 7 bases between. CDR3 region: CASSLAGFTDTQYF. In DNA form, the CDR3 reads TGTGCCAGCAGCTTGGCGGGATTCACAGATACGCAGTATTTT.

The chain carries TRBV19 and TRBJ1-3; D is uncertain. Trimming shortened V by 3 bases and J by 0 bases, and 9 bases separated the two germline ends. Germline-derived CDR1 and CDR2 are LNHDA and SQIVND (reference sequence). The CDR3 has 15 amino acids. The CDR3 spells CASSMSSSSGNTIYF. CDR3 coding DNA: TGTGCCAGTAGTATGAGTAGCAGCTCTGGAAACACCATATATTTT.

This clone has just one count. The chain is built from TRBV4-2 and TRBJ1-1, with 9 bases fitting TRBD1. V was clipped by 0 bases and J by 1 base; unmatched bases: 6. CDR3 length: 17 residues. Germline CDR1 and CDR2: LGHNA and YNFKEQ. Here the CDR3 DNA reads TGTGCCAGCAGCCAAGAAGGACAGGGGTGGGGGAACACTGAAGCTTTCTTT. It translates to CASSQEGQGWGNTEAFF.

The rearrangement links TRBV2 to TRBJ2-5; 7 nucleotides match TRBD1. The germline gives CDR1 SNHLY, CDR2 FYNNEI. The CDR3 has 14 amino acids. The trim removed 5 bases at V and 1 base at J, leaving 4 bases unmatched. CDR3 sequence: CASSPGTAQETQYF. The CDR3 DNA reads as TGTGCCAGCAGTCCCGGGACAGCCCAAGAGACCCAGTACTTC.

The gene calls are TRBV7-3 and TRBJ1-6; D gene ambiguous. CDR1 SGHTA and CDR2 FQGTGA come from the germline V gene. V shed 1 base and J shed 9 bases, with 4 bases lying between them. The CDR3 is 12 residues long. CDR3 DNA sequence: TGTGCCAGCAGCTTAAACGGTTCACCCCTCCACTTT. Translation: CASSLNGSPLHF.

The genes are TRBV5-1 and TRBJ1-5; no definite D call. This CDR3 is 13 amino acids long. Trimming pared 0 bases from V and 6 bases from J, leaving 7 bases between. Per the germline V gene, CDR1 is SGHRS and CDR2 is YFSETQ. CDR3 protein: CASSLASFQPQHF. For the CDR3, the DNA is TGCGCCAGCAGCTTGGCGTCCTTTCAGCCCCAGCATTTT.

The chain links TRBV29-1 to TRBJ1-1; D gene unclear. Germline CDR1 is SQVTM and CDR2 is ANQGSEA. CDR3 length: 14 residues. The V gene lost 2 bases and the J gene lost 4 bases, with 14 bases spanning the gap. The CDR3, as DNA: TGCAGCGTTGAACCCGGCGGCGGGAGCACTGAAGCTTTCTTT. Its protein product is CSVEPGGGSTEAFF. The full variable domain, in which reference TRBV29-1 and TRBJ1-1 provide the parts outside the CDR3, is SAVISQKPSRDICQRGTSLTIQCQVDSQVTMMFWYRQQPGQSLTLIATANQGSEATYESGFVIDKFPISRPNLTFSTLTVSNMSPEDSSIYLCSVEPGGGSTEAFFGQGTRLTVV.

The gene calls are TRBV19 and TRBJ1-1; D call uncertain. This CDR3 has 16 residues. The V end lost 6 bases, the J end lost 0 bases, and 17 bases lay between the germline ends. The germline V gene has CDR1 LNHDA and CDR2 SQIVND (reference sequence). The CDR3 here is CASSTLAQTMNTEAFF. DNA for the CDR3: TGTGCCAGTAGCACTTTGGCACAGACGATGAACACTGAAGCTTTCTTT.

This clone came up once. The gene calls are TRBV7-9 and TRBJ1-1; 7 nucleotides line up with TRBD1. V lost 0 bases and J lost 5; bases outside the gene matches: 6. Germline V CDR1 and CDR2: SEHNR, FQNEAQ (reference sequence). This CDR3 comprises 15 residues. Written as DNA, the CDR3 is TGTGCCAGCAGCTTAGCGACAGGGCGCGGGACTGAAGCTTTCTTT. Translated: CASSLATGRGTEAFF.

The count of this clone is one. The CDR3 is CAWSLRTGFEAFF. In DNA, the CDR3 is TGTGCCTGGAGTCTAAGGACAGGGTTTGAAGCTTTCTTT. The rearrangement joins TRBV30 to TRBJ1-1, with 8 bases matching TRBD1. In germline, CDR1 is GTSNPN, CDR2 SVGIG (reference sequence). Germline trimming cut 2 bases from V and 7 bases from J; bases unmatched to any gene: 6. The CDR3 contains 13 residues.

The chain joins TRBV5-6 to TRBJ2-2; 12 nucleotides align to TRBD2. The V segment lost 3 bases and the J segment 3 bases; nucleotides outside the gene matches: 3. Germline V gene lookup returns CDR1 SGHDT and CDR2 YYEEEE. This CDR3 region has 16 residues. The CDR3 loop is CASSWRLAGDTGELFF. CDR3 sequence (DNA): TGTGCCAGCAGCTGGAGACTAGCGGGAGACACCGGGGAGCTGTTTTTT.

The rearrangement joins TRBV7-2 to TRBJ1-1; D uncertain. V dropped 5 bases and J dropped 1 base, with 8 bases sitting between them. Germline lookup yields CDR1 SGHTA and CDR2 FQGNSA. The CDR3 length is 13 residues. The CDR3 protein is CASSIQANTEAFF. DNA of the CDR3: TGTGCCAGCAGCATCCAGGCGAACACTGAAGCTTTCTTT.

The V gene is TRBV7-9, the J gene TRBJ2-5, with 8 bases identical to TRBD2. Germline CDR1 reads SEHNR; CDR2 reads FQNEAQ (reference sequence). The junction had 6 bases not matched to a gene; V was cut back by 5 bases and J by 7 bases. This CDR3 has 13 amino acids. DNA of the CDR3: TGTGCCAGCAGCCTAGACAGCGGGGGGACCCAGTACTTC. Amino acids: CASSLDSGGTQYF.

The J gene is TRBJ2-2, the V gene TRBV27; D is undetermined. This CDR3 region has 13 residues. With 3 bases removed from V and 6 bases from J, the gap between germline ends came to 8 bases. Germline loops: CDR1 MNHEY, CDR2 SMNVEV (reference sequence). CDR3 residues: CASSLFLAGELFF. The CDR3 region has the DNA TGTGCCAGCAGTTTGTTCCTCGCCGGGGAGCTGTTTTTT.

This sequence joins TRBV15 and TRBJ1-1; TRBD1 matches 11 bases. The CDR3 contains 20 residues. J lost 1 base, V lost 1 base, and 14 bases had no gene match. Germline CDR1 reads LNHNV; CDR2 reads YYDKDF (reference sequence). CDR3 amino acids: CATSRAPAGTGGDRNTEAFF. The CDR3 DNA reads TGTGCCACCAGCAGAGCCCCCGCCGGGACAGGGGGTGATAGGAACACTGAAGCTTTCTTT.

For this clone: The same CDR3 also results from other DNA sequences found in this sample. J is TRBJ1-1 and V is TRBV20-1; no reliable D call. V was shortened by 3 bases and J by 8 bases, with 7 bases between the two germline ends. The CDR3 has 10 amino acids. Germline assignment: CDR1 DFQATT and CDR2 SNEGSKA (reference sequence). The CDR3 is CSARLAEAFF. In nucleotides, the CDR3 is TGCAGTGCTAGGTTGGCAGAAGCTTTCTTT.

This clone was seen only a few times. The chain has TRBV9 and TRBJ2-7, with a possible D match to TRBD1 (6 bases). Germline CDR1 is SGDLS and CDR2 is YYNGEE. This CDR3 comprises 15 residues. V was clipped by 4 bases and J by 2 bases, with 16 bases between them. The CDR3 here is CASSLTGTTTYEQYF. The CDR3 nucleotides are TGTGCCAGCAGCCTTACCGGGACAACAACCTACGAGCAGTACTTC.

V gene TRBV4-2 combines with J gene TRBJ2-1, with TRBD2 identical over 7 bases. There are 17 residues in the CDR3. In germline, CDR1 is LGHNA, CDR2 YNFKEQ. Germline trimming cut 3 bases from V and 8 bases from J; bases unmatched to any gene: 16. Written as DNA, the CDR3 is TGTGCCAGCAGCCAGGGGGGGGGTAGGGGAGTTTCTGATGAGCAGTTCTTC. Protein: CASSQGGGRGVSDEQFF.